This TCR beta chain was sequenced in a study of blood T cell repertoires in COVID-19. Study-level information: From the United States, Italy and Spain came samples of acute and convalescent COVID-19.

The germline gives CDR1 KGHDR, CDR2 SFDVKD. After removal of 3 bases from V and 2 bases from J, the junction contained 11 bases not matched to a gene. This CDR3 contains 18 residues. Sequencing was performed with immunoSEQ multiplex PCR; in TCRdb, only in-frame clones are kept and a portion is missing. The table includes about 310,000 clones, 87% detected once. The chain employs TRBV24-1 and TRBJ2-2; TRBD1 agrees at 7 bases. This receptor was obtained from a man in his fifties with active or convalescent COVID-19. The sample consisted of peripheral blood. As DNA, the CDR3 is TGTGCCACCAGTGATATGGCGCCGGGACAGCACAACACCGGGGAGCTGTTTTTT. It specifies CATSDMAPGQHNTGELFF.